Listed below are T cell receptor beta chains from one sample, sequenced in a study of blood T cell repertoires in COVID-19. The protocol was immunoSEQ multiplex PCR, while the TCRdb copy is restricted to in-frame clones and leaves out a portion. Here the sample spans hundreds of thousands of clones, 85% to 90% being singletons. Sequenced input: peripheral blood. All receptors derive from a woman aged 30 to 39 with COVID-19, enrolled during active disease. The CDR3 runs from the conserved cysteine through the conserved F or W. Each record gives: V gene, clone size, J gene, D gene, CDR3 protein, CDR3 DNA. The D gene is left open where the match is weak. Clone size is given for some rows only: seen once, a few or many times, or a class if the clone is expanded.

V: TRBV10-3; size: .; J: TRBJ2-5; D: .; CDR3: CAINGVAEETQYF; DNA: TGTGCCATCAACGGTGTAGCGGAAGAGACCCAGTACTTC
V: TRBV6-7; size: .; J: TRBJ1-6; D: TRBD1; CDR3: CASSYLQGAGSPLHF; DNA: TGTGCCAGCAGTTACTTACAGGGGGCCGGGTCACCCCTCCACTTT
V: TRBV7-2; size: .; J: TRBJ1-1; D: .; CDR3: CASSSGENTEAFF; DNA: TGTGCCAGCAGCTCCGGGGAGAACACTGAAGCTTTCTTT
V: TRBV7-8; size: .; J: TRBJ2-5; D: .; CDR3: CASSLNRILEYF; DNA: TGTGCCAGCAGCTTGAACAGGATACTGGAGTACTTC
V: TRBV12-1; size: .; J: TRBJ1-5; D: .; CDR3: CASSFAPNQPQHF; DNA: TGTGCCAGCAGCTTTGCCCCGAATCAGCCCCAGCATTTT
V: TRBV7-2; size: .; J: TRBJ2-2; D: .; CDR3: CASSPSRVGTGELFF; DNA: TGTGCCAGCAGCCCGTCGCGGGTTGGCACCGGGGAGCTGTTTTTT
V: TRBV9; size: .; J: TRBJ2-6; D: .; CDR3: CASSVTSSGANVLTF; DNA: TGTGCCAGCAGCGTCACTTCCTCTGGGGCCAACGTCCTGACTTTC
V: TRBV2; size: .; J: TRBJ2-3; D: .; CDR3: CASSEFRTRGTDTQYF; DNA: TGTGCCAGCAGTGAGTTTCGGACAAGGGGCACAGATACGCAGTATTTT
V: TRBV5-4; size: .; J: TRBJ1-5; D: .; CDR3: CASSRHTSNQPQHF; DNA: TGTGCCAGCAGCCGACACACAAGCAATCAGCCCCAGCATTTT
V: TRBV9; size: .; J: TRBJ1-2; D: .; CDR3: CASSVQPSSDGYTF; DNA: TGTGCCAGCAGCGTTCAACCCTCGAGCGATGGCTACACCTTC
V: TRBV3-1/TRBV3-2; size: .; J: TRBJ2-2; D: TRBD2; CDR3: CASSQEAERGAPPGELFF; DNA: TGTGCCAGCAGCCAAGAAGCAGAGCGGGGGGCCCCCCCCGGGGAGCTGTTTTTT
V: TRBV7-2; size: few; J: TRBJ1-5; D: .; CDR3: CASSLTHSNQPQHF; DNA: TGTGCCAGCAGCTTGACTCATAGCAATCAGCCCCAGCATTTT
V: TRBV27; size: few; J: TRBJ1-4; D: .; CDR3: CASSPWGPVDEKLFF; DNA: TGTGCCAGCAGTCCTTGGGGGCCGGTAGATGAAAAACTGTTTTTT
V: TRBV27; size: .; J: TRBJ1-5; D: .; CDR3: CASSLTTEGNQPQHF; DNA: TGTGCCAGCAGTTTAACGACAGAGGGCAATCAGCCCCAGCATTTT
V: TRBV18; size: .; J: TRBJ2-1; D: .; CDR3: CASHMAVGHNEQFF; DNA: TGTGCCAGCCACATGGCGGTCGGCCACAATGAGCAGTTCTTC
V: TRBV28; size: .; J: TRBJ2-1; D: TRBD2; CDR3: CASSLYSGGDNEQFF; DNA: TGTGCCAGCAGTTTATATAGCGGGGGGGACAATGAGCAGTTCTTC
V: TRBV9; size: .; J: TRBJ2-1; D: .; CDR3: CAGQAEVGEQFF; DNA: TGTGCCGGGCAAGCGGAGGTGGGTGAGCAGTTCTTC
V: TRBV3-1/TRBV3-2; size: .; J: TRBJ1-2; D: TRBD1; CDR3: CASRSGTDINYGYTF; DNA: TGTGCCAGCAGATCCGGGACAGACATTAACTATGGCTACACCTTC
V: TRBV18; size: .; J: TRBJ1-1; D: .; CDR3: CASSGGFNTEAFF; DNA: TGTGCCAGCTCCGGGGGGTTTAACACTGAAGCTTTCTTT
V: TRBV7-9; size: .; J: TRBJ2-1; D: TRBD1; CDR3: CASSVTGYNEQFF; DNA: TGTGCCAGCAGCGTGACAGGGTACAATGAGCAGTTCTTC
V: TRBV7-2; size: once; J: TRBJ1-1; D: TRBD1; CDR3: CASAQGMNTEAFF; DNA: TGTGCCAGCGCACAGGGGATGAACACTGAAGCTTTCTTT
V: TRBV5-8; size: .; J: TRBJ2-1; D: .; CDR3: CASRNGLSYNEQFF; DNA: TGTGCCAGCCGGAACGGACTCTCCTACAATGAGCAGTTCTTC
V: TRBV9; size: .; J: TRBJ1-3; D: .; CDR3: CASSDRLGNTIYF; DNA: TGTGCCAGCAGCGACAGGTTGGGAAACACCATATATTTT
V: TRBV19; size: .; J: TRBJ2-2; D: .; CDR3: CASSPLRRTGELFF; DNA: TGTGCCAGTAGTCCTTTAAGGAGGACCGGGGAGCTGTTTTTT
V: TRBV5-1; size: .; J: TRBJ1-1; D: TRBD1; CDR3: CASSWERTGGYTEAFF; DNA: TGCGCCAGCAGCTGGGAAAGGACAGGGGGTTACACTGAAGCTTTCTTT
V: TRBV7-9; size: .; J: TRBJ1-4; D: TRBD1; CDR3: CASSWGTVNEKLFF; DNA: TGTGCCAGCAGCTGGGGGACAGTAAATGAAAAACTGTTTTTT
V: TRBV7-9; size: .; J: TRBJ1-2; D: .; CDR3: CASSLLSGLVNYGYTF; DNA: TGTGCCAGCAGCTTATTGTCAGGGTTGGTTAACTATGGCTACACCTTC
V: TRBV21-1; size: once; J: TRBJ1-2; D: .; CDR3: CASSMQGRGYTF; DNA: TGTGCCAGCAGCATGCAGGGTCGAGGCTACACCTTC
V: TRBV19; size: few; J: TRBJ2-1; D: .; CDR3: CASSTQGSYNEQFF; DNA: TGTGCCAGTAGTACACAGGGCTCCTACAATGAGCAGTTCTTC
V: TRBV18; size: .; J: TRBJ1-2; D: .; CDR3: CASSPRGEDGYTF; DNA: TGTGCCAGCTCACCACGTGGGGAGGATGGCTACACCTTC
V: TRBV15; size: .; J: TRBJ2-3; D: TRBD2; CDR3: CATSSQSGGRDTQYF; DNA: TGTGCCACCAGCAGTCAAAGCGGGGGGCGTGATACGCAGTATTTT
V: TRBV11-2; size: once; J: TRBJ1-4; D: .; CDR3: CASTRGQLNEKLFF; DNA: TGTGCCAGCACCCGAGGACAGCTCAATGAAAAACTGTTTTTT
V: TRBV6-5; size: .; J: TRBJ1-1; D: TRBD1; CDR3: CASSYGQGAGEAFF; DNA: TGTGCCAGCAGTTACGGACAGGGGGCTGGTGAAGCTTTCTTT
V: TRBV2; size: .; J: TRBJ2-7; D: .; CDR3: CASSAFSYEQYF; DNA: TGTGCCAGCAGTGCTTTCTCCTACGAGCAGTACTTC
V: TRBV18; size: .; J: TRBJ1-6; D: .; CDR3: CASSPLGEDSPLHF; DNA: TGTGCCAGCTCACCCTTGGGGGAGGATTCACCCCTCCACTTT
V: TRBV11-3; size: .; J: TRBJ1-1; D: .; CDR3: CASSLEGTNGYEAFF; DNA: TGTGCCAGCAGCTTAGAAGGAACCAACGGGTATGAAGCTTTCTTT
V: TRBV5-5; size: .; J: TRBJ1-6; D: TRBD1; CDR3: CASNRGQGNSPLHF; DNA: TGTGCCAGCAACCGGGGACAGGGCAATTCACCCCTCCACTTT
V: TRBV12-3/TRBV12-4; size: .; J: TRBJ1-2; D: TRBD1; CDR3: CASTYGQGGGYTF; DNA: TGTGCCAGCACCTACGGACAGGGTGGAGGCTACACCTTC
V: TRBV7-2; size: .; J: TRBJ2-1; D: TRBD2; CDR3: CASRLGRRGGNNEQFF; DNA: TGTGCCAGCAGGCTCGGCCGGCGGGGGGGCAACAATGAGCAGTTCTTC
V: TRBV18; size: .; J: TRBJ2-5; D: .; CDR3: CASSPSGLGQETQYF; DNA: TGTGCCAGCTCACCATCAGGGCTAGGCCAAGAGACCCAGTACTTC
V: TRBV10-2; size: .; J: TRBJ1-2; D: .; CDR3: CASSESAGDGYTF; DNA: TGCGCCAGCAGTGAGTCGGCAGGGGATGGCTACACCTTC
V: TRBV7-9; size: .; J: TRBJ1-6; D: .; CDR3: CASSLTGTTNSPLHF; DNA: TGTGCCAGCAGTCTAACCGGGACAACTAATTCACCCCTCCACTTT
V: TRBV10-3; size: .; J: TRBJ1-3; D: .; CDR3: CAISEVGGRGNTIYF; DNA: TGTGCCATCTCGGAGGTGGGGGGGCGCGGAAACACCATATATTTT
V: TRBV6-1; size: .; J: TRBJ2-7; D: .; CDR3: CASSEATTLPYEQYF; DNA: TGTGCCAGCAGTGAAGCCACTACATTACCCTACGAGCAGTACTTC
V: TRBV18; size: .; J: TRBJ1-5; D: .; CDR3: CASSPADNQPQHF; DNA: TGTGCCAGCTCACCGGCAGACAATCAGCCCCAGCATTTT
V: TRBV7-5; size: .; J: TRBJ1-1; D: .; CDR3: CVRIPHTGTGPSRRMNTEAFF; DNA: TGTGTCAGAATCCCACACACCGGGACAGGGCCCTCTCGGAGAATGAACACTGAAGCTTTCTTT
V: TRBV7-2; size: .; J: TRBJ1-6; D: .; CDR3: CASSLRGNSPLHF; DNA: TGTGCCAGCAGCTTAAGAGGGAATTCACCCCTCCACTTT
V: TRBV21-1; size: .; J: TRBJ2-3; D: .; CDR3: CARQGTDTQYF; DNA: TGTGCCAGACAGGGGACAGATACGCAGTATTTT
V: TRBV5-5; size: .; J: TRBJ1-1; D: .; CDR3: CASSLAGVPEAFF; DNA: TGTGCCAGCAGCTTGGCAGGGGTCCCTGAAGCTTTCTTT
V: TRBV6-1; size: .; J: TRBJ1-5; D: TRBD1; CDR3: CASSEWVGGYNQPQHF; DNA: TGTGCCAGCAGTGAATGGGTAGGGGGCTACAATCAGCCCCAGCATTTT
V: TRBV5-1; size: .; J: TRBJ1-1; D: .; CDR3: CASSFQKNTEAFF; DNA: TGCGCCAGCAGCTTTCAAAAGAACACTGAAGCTTTCTTT
V: TRBV4-1; size: .; J: TRBJ2-1; D: TRBD2; CDR3: CASSPRGDYSYNEQFF; DNA: TGCGCCAGCAGCCCGCGGGGGGACTACTCGTACAATGAGCAGTTCTTC
V: TRBV6-5; size: .; J: TRBJ2-2; D: .; CDR3: CASSSTTSNTGELFF; DNA: TGTGCCAGCAGTTCCACGACTTCGAACACCGGGGAGCTGTTTTTT
V: TRBV6-6; size: .; J: TRBJ1-4; D: TRBD1; CDR3: CASHGLRDRNEKLFF; DNA: TGTGCCAGTCATGGACTCCGGGACAGGAATGAAAAACTGTTTTTT
V: TRBV3-1/TRBV3-2; size: .; J: TRBJ2-5; D: TRBD2; CDR3: CASSPRLAGGQETQYF; DNA: TGTGCCAGCAGCCCACGACTAGCGGGGGGGCAAGAGACCCAGTACTTC